The sequence of this T cell receptor (beta chain) was determined in a study of T cell responses to AZD1222 COVID-19 vaccine. Generated by immunoSEQ multiplex PCR, the TCRdb table keeps only in-frame clones and is missing some. The sample consists of roughly 110,000 clones, about 80% of them appearing once. Remarks on this clone: The antigen remains undetermined.

This CDR3 is 13 amino acids long. V gave up 5 bases and J gave up 7 bases, with 11 bases separating them. Germline V CDR1 and CDR2: SGHTA, FQGNSA. Study results and limitations: Among those given AZD1222, only five or six were seropositive at baseline. Spike-specific TCR breadth and depth went up after people got two AZD1222 doses. The donors showed a predominance of white British ancestry and of females, with possible underestimation of clonal diversity. Unmutated variant regions are reportedly the target of nearly half of TCRs that are spike-specific.

This clonotype originated in an adult in good health. This chain connects TRBV7-2 to TRBJ2-2; D remains ambiguous. The material was peripheral blood, obtained on day 0 of AZD1222 vaccination. CDR3 sequence: CASSPGRYGELFF. The CDR3 nucleotides read TGTGCCAGCAGCCCAGGCCGATACGGGGAGCTGTTTTTT.